This section outlines one TCR beta chain sequence together with its context. Its antigen is still unknown. V lost 5 bases and J lost 4, with 16 bases in between. Germline loops: CDR1 SGDLS, CDR2 YYNGEE. This CDR3 has 15 residues. As for treatment: 19 received Ad26.COV2.S at low or high dose, single or two shots; about 5 received placebo; per-sample allocation not given. Specimen acquisition occurred on day 63 following the initial vaccine or placebo injection. The sample came from a Boston adult aged 18-55 years. Spike of the Wuhan-strain SARS-CoV-2 was expressed by an Ad26 vector, which formed the vaccine. The source of the sample is a study of Ad26.COV2.S vaccination and SARS-CoV-2 variants. Generated by immunoSEQ multiplex PCR, the TCRdb table keeps only in-frame clones and is missing some. The sample lists hundreds of thousands of clones, roughly nine tenths seen once, with just over 2.5% in the top ten.

General observations from the study: The study found higher spike-specific TCR breadth in vaccine than placebo recipients. The breadth of spike-specific CD8+ and CD4+ T cell responses after vaccination was reportedly substantial.

The chain has TRBV9 and TRBJ1-3; possibly TRBD1 for D (5 bases). Here the sequenced sample was peripheral blood, taken in a trial of Ad26.COV2.S vaccine versus placebo. The source of this sequence is a person aged 18-60 years who received the Ad26.COV2.S COVID-19 vaccine or a placebo. CDR3 coding DNA: TGTGCCAGCAGTGGAAGGGGATCGACAGGAAACACCATATATTTT. This encodes CASSGRGSTGNTIYF.